This record looks at one T cell receptor beta chain sequence and its context. The data were obtained in a study of CD8 T cells in Susac syndrome. Study-level background: Sequenced Susac syndrome patients included over 5 with active disease and 8 or 9 who were in remission.

After extraction with the RNeasy kit, about 0.5 to 1 ug of the RNA was reverse transcribed using random hexamers. With immunoSEQ multiplex PCR, TCR beta CDR3 was amplified across 54 Vbeta and 13 Jbeta. TCRdb itself ran the immunoSEQ multiplex PCR reads through MiXCR, one entry per CDR3 protein. The sample shows 150,000 to 160,000 distinct CDR3 sequences, roughly 95% of them seen only once. The CDR3 extends over 12 amino acids. V was clipped by 4 bases and J by 7 bases, with 7 bases between them. Germline values: CDR1 MGHDK, CDR2 SYGVNS. The sample consisted of CD4+ T cells from PBMCs. The chain has TRBV25-1 and TRBJ2-2; D call uncertain. This receptor was identified in a human donor with Susac syndrome. The CDR3 region has the DNA TGTGCCAGCAGTGCAGTAATCGGGGAGCTGTTTTTT. This translates into CASSAVIGELFF.